A single T cell receptor (beta chain) is shown here with its context. What it binds is not known. This entry belongs to a study of graft-versus-host responses after intestinal transplantation. Deletions cut 4 bases from V and 5 bases from J, with 8 bases between. Germline CDR1 and CDR2: ENHRY and SYGVKD. The CDR3 consists of 12 residues. This table comes from immunoSEQ multiplex PCR, and its TCRdb copy is limited to in-frame clones, with some not included. This sample yields tens of thousands of clones, of which roughly 96% are seen a single time; under 0.25% belongs to the top ten. The chain is built from TRBV10-3 and TRBJ1-1, with D maybe TRBD1 (5 bases). This receptor was obtained from a human donor who was the organ donor for an intestinal transplant. This material consisted of unstimulated CD8+ T cells sorted from spleen or lymph node cells, taken before transplant. CDR3 region: CAISGGGTEAFF. The CDR3 nucleotides read TGTGCCATCAGTGGGGGGGGTACTGAAGCTTTCTTT.